The 29 T cell receptor beta chains presented below share a single source sample, sequenced in a study of blood T cell repertoires in COVID-19 (TCRdb year 2020). To prepare the library, the immunoSEQ multiplex PCR assay was applied. TCRdb carries this immuneACCESS record with in-frame sequences only. Its versions omit some clonotypes, under half of them owing to an unresolved V gene in the studies checked, with the rest unexplained. The sample data list 70,000 or so clones, and about 68% of these were observed just once. In total, the top ten clones hold under 40% of the sample. Sequencing input: peripheral blood. The receptors here all came from a woman aged 70-85 years with acute or convalescent COVID-19.

This clone was seen more than once but under ten times. The chain is built from TRBV3-1 (or the pseudogene TRBV3-2) and TRBJ2-1, with TRBD2 identical over 12 bases. Trimming took 4 bases from V and 6 from J; bases not matched to a gene: 16. This CDR3 has 19 amino acids. Per germline, CDR1 LGHDT and CDR2 YNNKEL (reference sequence). CDR3 nucleotide sequence: TGTGCCAGCAGCCTACTAATACTAGCGGGAGGAAATGGCCCCAATGAGCAGTTCTTC. This encodes CASSLLILAGGNGPNEQFF.

This chain joins TRBV30 and TRBJ2-1, with no clear D. CDR1 GTSNPN and CDR2 SVGIG come from the germline V gene (reference sequence). V shed 2 bases and J shed 6 bases, with 14 bases lying between them. This CDR3 spans 14 amino acids. For the CDR3, the DNA is TGTGCCTGGAGTCGAGATTCCGTCGTCAATGAGCAGTTCTTC. Its translation is CAWSRDSVVNEQFF. The entire variable domain, with the rest obtained from reference TRBV30 and TRBJ2-1, is as follows: SQTIHQWPATLVQPVGSPLSLECTVEGTSNPNLYWYRQAAGRGLQLLFYSVGIGQISSEVPQNLSASRPQDRQFILSSKKLLLSDSGFYLCAWSRDSVVNEQFFGPGTRLTVL.

This clone was observed a handful of times. The chain links TRBV5-1 to TRBJ1-5; the D gene is possibly TRBD1 (5 bases). In germline, CDR1 is SGHRS, CDR2 YFSETQ. V lost 4 bases, J lost 2 bases, and 13 bases lay in between. The CDR3 has 15 residues. The chain's CDR3 is CASSPGGTGNQPQHF. The CDR3 DNA sequence: TGCGCCAGCAGCCCGGGAGGGACTGGCAATCAGCCCCAGCATTTT.

In its sample, this clone ranks as medium-sized. This chain connects TRBV6-5 to TRBJ1-2, with D perhaps TRBD1 (6 bases). CDR1 MNHEY and CDR2 SVGAGI come from the germline V gene. V lost 0 bases, J lost 7 bases, and 18 bases lay in between. CDR3 length: 16 residues. CDR3 bases: TGTGCCAGCAGTTACTCTTTCCACAGGGTTTTGGCTGGCTACACCTTC. Amino acid sequence: CASSYSFHRVLAGYTF.

Relative to its sample, this clone is medium-sized (0.01 to 0.1%). V usage is TRBV2 and J usage is TRBJ1-2; tentative D call: TRBD1 (6 bases). Germline-derived CDR1 and CDR2 are SNHLY and FYNNEI. This CDR3 contains 14 residues. V gave up 5 bases and J gave up 1 base, with 11 bases separating them. CDR3 nucleotide sequence: TGTGCCAGCAGTTTGGACAGAGTTAACTATGGCTACACCTTC. It is translated as CASSLDRVNYGYTF.

The V call is TRBV6-6, the J call TRBJ1-6, with 7 positions matching TRBD1. The V and J ends lost 6 bases and 9 bases, in that order; junction bases with no gene match: 8. Germline loops: CDR1 MNHNY, CDR2 SVGAGI (reference sequence). The CDR3 is made up of 14 amino acids. CDR3 DNA sequence: TGTGCCAGCAGGGAAAGGGGGCGGGTTTCACCCCTCCACTTT. Translation gives CASRERGRVSPLHF.

CDR3 in amino acids: CASSPQGQLNTEAFF. The CDR3, as DNA: TGTGCCAGCAGTCCTCAAGGACAGTTGAACACTGAAGCTTTCTTT. The chain joins TRBV27 to TRBJ1-1, with D perhaps matching TRBD1 (6 bases). V gave up 5 bases and J gave up 0 bases, with 13 bases separating them. Germline V gene lookup returns CDR1 MNHEY and CDR2 SMNVEV (reference sequence). The length of the CDR3 is 15 residues.

The sample holds one count of this clone. This chain uses TRBV6-5 with TRBJ1-2; 7 nucleotides align to TRBD1. Looked up from germline, CDR1 is MNHEY and CDR2 is SVGAGI. This CDR3 is 13 amino acids long. After removal of 10 bases from V and 8 bases from J, the junction contained 13 bases not matched to a gene. CDR3 protein: CATTLNRGAGYTF. The CDR3 DNA reads TGTGCCACTACGCTTAACAGGGGTGCGGGCTACACCTTC.

V and J are TRBV28 and TRBJ1-1; D is unclear. This CDR3 comprises 13 residues. Trimming pared 1 base from V and 1 base from J, leaving 4 bases between. Germline values: CDR1 MDHEN, CDR2 SYDVKM. CDR3 coding DNA: TGTGCCAGCAGTTTATTAAAGAACACTGAAGCTTTCTTT. It codes for CASSLLKNTEAFF.

This rearrangement joins TRBV18 to TRBJ2-2; D gene unclear. Germline V gene sequence: CDR1 KGHSH, CDR2 LQKENI. The CDR3 sequence is 15 residues long. V was trimmed by 2 bases and J by 4 bases, leaving 11 bases between them. The CDR3 DNA sequence: TGTGCCAGCTCACCAAACTCCTCAATCACCGGGGAGCTGTTTTTT. Its protein is CASSPNSSITGELFF.

The chain carries TRBV6-2 or TRBV6-3 and TRBJ1-1, with a tentative D call TRBD1 (5 bases). V was trimmed by 2 bases and J by 2 bases, leaving 12 bases between them. CDR3 size: 15 residues. Germline CDR1 MNHEY, CDR2 SVGEGT. The CDR3 is CASSYRGPINTEAFF. The DNA for the CDR3 is TGTGCCAGCAGTTACAGGGGTCCCATTAACACTGAAGCTTTCTTT.

Only one count was recorded for this clone. The chain couples TRBV10-2 to TRBJ1-1, with D possibly matching TRBD1 (5 bases). Trimming cost V 8 bases and J 1 base, with 20 bases left between them. The CDR3 covers 16 residues. CDR1 WSHSY and CDR2 SAAADI come from the germline V gene. CDR3 region: CASQRGVVRQNTEAFF. Here the CDR3 DNA reads TGCGCCAGCCAAAGGGGTGTGGTCCGTCAGAACACTGAAGCTTTCTTT.

The chain carries TRBV28 and TRBJ1-6; the D gene is possibly TRBD1 (5 bases). This CDR3 comprises 13 residues. Per germline, CDR1 MDHEN and CDR2 SYDVKM. Between the trimmed V and J ends, which lost 6 bases and 7 bases, there was a span of 10 bases. The CDR3: CASRNRQNSPLHF. The DNA of the CDR3 is TGTGCCAGCAGGAACCGACAGAATTCACCCCTCCACTTT.

V is TRBV5-1 and J is TRBJ2-1; TRBD1 matches at 10 bases. The V segment lost 3 bases and the J segment 4 bases; nucleotides outside the gene matches: 4. The CDR3 consists of 15 residues. Per the germline V gene, CDR1 is SGHRS and CDR2 is YFSETQ. CDR3 in amino acids: CASSSGQGGYNEQFF. DNA for the CDR3: TGCGCCAGCAGCTCAGGACAGGGGGGTTACAATGAGCAGTTCTTC.

This chain links TRBV7-6 with TRBJ2-3, with 13 bases fitting TRBD2. Per germline, CDR1 SGHVS and CDR2 FNYEAQ. This CDR3 is built from 18 residues. Trimming at V came to 2 bases and at J to 7 bases, leaving 12 bases not matched to a gene. The DNA of the CDR3 is TGTGCCAGCAGCTTAAGAGCCGAAGGGACTAGCGGGATTTATACGCAGTATTTT. The encoded protein is CASSLRAEGTSGIYTQYF.

J is TRBJ1-1 and V is TRBV10-3, with D possibly TRBD1 on 5 matching bases. Germline-derived CDR1 and CDR2 are ENHRY and SYGVKD. The length of the CDR3 is 12 residues. V was pared by 6 bases and J by 5 bases, with 10 bases between. The CDR3 reads CAIRAPGTEAFF. CDR3 in DNA: TGTGCCATCAGGGCCCCAGGGACTGAAGCTTTCTTT.

V gene TRBV5-1 combines with J gene TRBJ2-3; the match to TRBD2 covers 9 bases. The CDR3 has 15 amino acids. Looked up from germline, CDR1 is SGHRS and CDR2 is YFSETQ. The V segment lost 3 bases and the J segment 0 bases; nucleotides outside the gene matches: 2. The CDR3 DNA follows: TGCGCCAGCAGCTGGAGCGGGGGGAGCACAGATACGCAGTATTTT. Its protein is CASSWSGGSTDTQYF.

This clone came up once. The chain combines TRBV28 with TRBJ2-3, with 10 nucleotides matching TRBD1. Germline CDR1 and CDR2: MDHEN and SYDVKM. Trimming removed 2 bases from V and 3 bases from J; junction bases left unmatched: 2. The CDR3 consists of 15 residues. CDR3 bases: TGTGCCAGCAGTTTAGGGGGACAGGGGACAGATACGCAGTATTTT. It translates to CASSLGGQGTDTQYF. The variable domain in full, with the rest retrieved from reference TRBV28 and TRBJ2-3, is DVKVTQSSRYLVKRTGEKVFLECVQDMDHENMFWYRQDPGLGLRLIYFSYDVKMKEKGDIPEGYSVSREKKERFSLILESASTNQTSMYLCASSLGGQGTDTQYFGPGTRLTVL.

This chain joins TRBV14 and TRBJ2-1; TRBD2 agrees at 8 bases. Trimming took 4 bases from V and 8 from J; bases not matched to a gene: 10. The CDR3 runs to 15 residues. The germline gives CDR1 SGHDN, CDR2 FVKESK. DNA of the CDR3: TGTGCCAGCAGCCCCCATAGCGGGGAGTCTCATGAGCAGTTCTTC. As protein: CASSPHSGESHEQFF.

This clone was counted only a few times. The chain has TRBV19 and TRBJ1-4, with 8 bases matching TRBD1. CDR1 LNHDA and CDR2 SQIVND come from the germline V gene (reference sequence). This CDR3 contains 14 residues. V shed 7 bases and J 3 bases; nucleotides not matched to a gene: 4. The DNA of the CDR3 is TGTGCCAGTAATCAACAGGGGGCTAATGAAAAACTGTTTTTT. It is translated as CASNQQGANEKLFF.

This rearrangement joins TRBV6-4 to TRBJ1-2; D gene ambiguous. The V gene lost 5 bases and the J gene lost 10 bases, with 11 bases spanning the gap. CDR1 is MRHNA and CDR2 is SNTAGT in the germline V gene. This CDR3 spans 11 amino acids. The CDR3 region has the DNA TGTGCCAGCAGTTTCGGCGGGGTCTACACCTTC. Residues: CASSFGGVYTF.

The chain has TRBV29-1 and TRBJ1-1, with D maybe TRBD1 (6 bases). The CDR3 has 12 amino acids. Trimming pared 6 bases from V and 0 bases from J, leaving 8 bases between. The germline gives CDR1 SQVTM, CDR2 ANQGSEA. The CDR3 protein is CSVGQMNTEAFF. In DNA form, the CDR3 reads TGCAGCGTCGGACAGATGAACACTGAAGCTTTCTTT. Combining the CDR3 with reference TRBV29-1 and TRBJ1-1 gives the whole variable domain SAVISQKPSRDICQRGTSLTIQCQVDSQVTMMFWYRQQPGQSLTLIATANQGSEATYESGFVIDKFPISRPNLTFSTLTVSNMSPEDSSIYLCSVGQMNTEAFFGQGTRLTVV.

This clone appeared a single time. The chain joins TRBV7-6 to TRBJ1-4, with TRBD1 identical over 7 bases. The CDR3 consists of 15 residues. Germline V gives CDR1 SGHVS, CDR2 FNYEAQ. V was pared by 0 bases and J by 6 bases, with 4 bases of the junction left unmatched. The CDR3 loop reads CASSLAGGWDEKLFF. The CDR3 DNA reads TGTGCCAGCAGCTTAGCAGGGGGCTGGGATGAAAAACTGTTTTTT.

The chain employs TRBV5-4 and TRBJ2-3; 7 nucleotides align to TRBD1. V lost 3 bases, J lost 4 bases, and 2 bases stayed unmatched. This CDR3 comprises 13 residues. Germline CDR1 reads SGHNT; CDR2 reads YYREEE (reference sequence). CDR3 in amino acids: CASSSQGADTQYF. CDR3 nucleotides: TGTGCCAGCAGCTCCCAGGGGGCAGATACGCAGTATTTT.

V is TRBV14 and J is TRBJ2-4; possible D gene TRBD1, 6 bases. V lost 1 base and J lost 6, with 10 bases in between. CDR3 length equals 14 residues. Germline loops: CDR1 SGHDN, CDR2 FVKESK. CDR3 loop: CASSQAGAVNIQYF. CDR3 sequence (DNA): TGTGCCAGCAGCCAAGCAGGGGCGGTAAACATTCAGTACTTC.

The chain uses TRBV28 and TRBJ1-1; D is ambiguous. Trimming removed 3 bases at V and 5 bases at J, with 7 bases between. The CDR3 extends over 12 amino acids. The germline CDR1 and CDR2 sequences are MDHEN and SYDVKM. CDR3 bases: TGTGCCAGCAGTTTGGGCCGGACTGAAGCTTTCTTT. Translated: CASSLGRTEAFF.

The chain carries TRBV4-1 and TRBJ1-2, with D unclear. The CDR3 is 14 residues long. Germline CDR1 is MGHRA and CDR2 is YSYEKL. V lost 4 bases to trimming and J lost 7 bases, with 16 bases between them. The CDR3 region is CASSLVQALGGYTF. CDR3 in DNA: TGCGCCAGCAGCCTAGTCCAGGCCCTTGGTGGCTACACCTTC.

The chain combines TRBV14 with TRBJ1-2, with TRBD1 matching over 8 bases. The CDR3 is 20 residues long. With V trimmed by 4 bases and J by 0 bases, 19 bases remained unmatched. The germline V gene has CDR1 SGHDN and CDR2 FVKESK. The CDR3 DNA reads as TGTGCCAGCAGCCGATTCGAGGTTCCGGGACAGGATATGACTAACTATGGCTACACCTTC. Translated, it gives CASSRFEVPGQDMTNYGYTF. Full variable domain (missing parts from reference TRBV14 and TRBJ1-2): EAGVTQFPSHSVIEKGQTVTLRCDPISGHDNLYWYRRVMGKEIKFLLHFVKESKQDESGMPNNRFLAERTGGTYSTLKVQPAELEDSGVYFCASSRFEVPGQDMTNYGYTFGSGTRLTVV.

This clone was seen a single time. J is TRBJ1-2 and V is TRBV6-5; tentative D call: TRBD1 (5 bases). The germline V gene has CDR1 MNHEY and CDR2 SVGAGI. The CDR3 loop spans 12 amino acids. V was cut by 5 bases and J by 7 bases, with 11 bases left in between. CDR3 in amino acids: CASSPGTGGYTF. CDR3 in DNA: TGTGCCAGCAGTCCCGGGACTGGTGGCTACACCTTC.